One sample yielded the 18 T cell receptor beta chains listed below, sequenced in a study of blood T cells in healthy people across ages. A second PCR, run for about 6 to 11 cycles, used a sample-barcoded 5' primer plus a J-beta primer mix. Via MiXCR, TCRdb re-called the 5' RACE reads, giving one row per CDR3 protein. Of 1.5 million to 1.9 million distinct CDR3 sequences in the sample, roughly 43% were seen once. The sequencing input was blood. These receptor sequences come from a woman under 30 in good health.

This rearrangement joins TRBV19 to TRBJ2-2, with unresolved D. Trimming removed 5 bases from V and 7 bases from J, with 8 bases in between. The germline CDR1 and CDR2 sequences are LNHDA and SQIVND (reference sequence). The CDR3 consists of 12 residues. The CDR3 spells CASSPQYGELFF. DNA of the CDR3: TGTGCCAGTAGTCCACAGTACGGGGAGCTGTTTTTT.

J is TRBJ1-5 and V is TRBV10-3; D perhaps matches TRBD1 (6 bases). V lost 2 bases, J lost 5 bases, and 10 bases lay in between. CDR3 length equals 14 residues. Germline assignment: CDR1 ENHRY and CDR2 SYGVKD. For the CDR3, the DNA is TGTGCCATCAGTGAGACGGGGGGCGATCAGCCCCAGCATTTT. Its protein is CAISETGGDQPQHF.

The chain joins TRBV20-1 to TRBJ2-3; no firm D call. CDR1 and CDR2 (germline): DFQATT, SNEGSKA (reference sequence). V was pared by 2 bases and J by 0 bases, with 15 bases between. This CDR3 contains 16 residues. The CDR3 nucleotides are TGCAGTGCTAGAAGAAGGTTGGCCCGCAGCACAGATACGCAGTATTTT. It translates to CSARRRLARSTDTQYF.

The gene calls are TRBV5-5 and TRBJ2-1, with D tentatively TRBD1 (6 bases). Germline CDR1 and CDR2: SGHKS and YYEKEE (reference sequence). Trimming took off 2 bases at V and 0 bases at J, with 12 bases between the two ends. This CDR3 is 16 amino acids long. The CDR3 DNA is TGTGCCAGCAGCTTCGGAGCGGACAGCTCCTACAATGAGCAGTTCTTC. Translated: CASSFGADSSYNEQFF.

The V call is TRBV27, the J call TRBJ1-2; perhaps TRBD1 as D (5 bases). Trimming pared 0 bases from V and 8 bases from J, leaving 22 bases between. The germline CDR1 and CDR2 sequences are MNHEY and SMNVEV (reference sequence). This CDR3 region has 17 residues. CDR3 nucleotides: TGTGCCAGCAGTTTATCGGCAGGGACCCTGGTGTTATACGGCTACACCTTC. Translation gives CASSLSAGTLVLYGYTF.

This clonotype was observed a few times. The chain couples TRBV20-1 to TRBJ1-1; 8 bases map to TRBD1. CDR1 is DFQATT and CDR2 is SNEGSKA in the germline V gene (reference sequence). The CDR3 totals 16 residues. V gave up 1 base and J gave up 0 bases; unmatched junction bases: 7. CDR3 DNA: TGCAGTGCTAGAGTCAACAGGGGGACCGTGAACACTGAAGCTTTCTTT. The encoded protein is CSARVNRGTVNTEAFF.

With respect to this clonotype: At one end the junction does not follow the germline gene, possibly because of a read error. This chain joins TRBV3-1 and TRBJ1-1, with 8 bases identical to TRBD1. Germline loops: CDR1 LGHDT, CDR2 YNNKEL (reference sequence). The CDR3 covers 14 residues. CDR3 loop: CAGSPDRVNTEAFF. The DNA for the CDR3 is TGTGCCGGCAGCCCGGACAGGGTGAACACTGAAGCTTTCTTT.

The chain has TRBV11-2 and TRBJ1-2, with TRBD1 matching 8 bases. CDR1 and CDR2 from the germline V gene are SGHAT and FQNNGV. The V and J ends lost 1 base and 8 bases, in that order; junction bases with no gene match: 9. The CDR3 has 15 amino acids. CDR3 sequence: CASSLVPGGATGYTF. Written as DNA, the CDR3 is TGTGCCAGCAGCTTAGTTCCAGGGGGCGCGACCGGCTACACCTTC. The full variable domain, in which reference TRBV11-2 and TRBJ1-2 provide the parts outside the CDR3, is EAGVAQSPRYKIIEKRQSVAFWCNPISGHATLYWYQQILGQGPKLLIQFQNNGVVDDSQLPKDRFSAERLKGVDSTLKIQPAKLEDSAVYLCASSLVPGGATGYTFGSGTRLTVV.

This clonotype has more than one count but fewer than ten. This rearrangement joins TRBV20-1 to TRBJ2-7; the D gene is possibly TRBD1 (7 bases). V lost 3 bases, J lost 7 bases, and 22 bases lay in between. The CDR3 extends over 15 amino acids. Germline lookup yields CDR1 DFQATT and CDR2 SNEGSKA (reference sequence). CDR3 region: CSASDPQGGLREQYF. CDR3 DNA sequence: TGCAGTGCTAGTGACCCCCAGGGGGGTTTGAGGGAGCAGTACTTC.

The CDR3 bases are TGTGCCAGCAGTTTATTAGGGACGAGGTACAATGAGCAGTACTTC. Translation: CASSLLGTRYNEQYF. This rearrangement joins TRBV28 to TRBJ2-7; D possibly matches TRBD1 or TRBD2 (5 bases each). The germline V and J ends were trimmed by 1 base and 7 bases, with 17 bases remaining between them. Germline CDR1 and CDR2: MDHEN and SYDVKM. This CDR3 comprises 15 residues. The whole variable domain, filled in from reference TRBV28 and TRBJ2-7, reads DVKVTQSSRYLVKRTGEKVFLECVQDMDHENMFWYRQDPGLGLRLIYFSYDVKMKEKGDIPEGYSVSREKKERFSLILESASTNQTSMYLCASSLLGTRYNEQYFGPGTRLTVT.

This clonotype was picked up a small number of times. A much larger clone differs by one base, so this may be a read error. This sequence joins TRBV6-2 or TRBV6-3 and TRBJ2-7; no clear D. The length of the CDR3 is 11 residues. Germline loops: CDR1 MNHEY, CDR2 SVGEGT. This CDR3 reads CASSYAYKQYF. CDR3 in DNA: TGTGCCAGCAGTTACGCCTACAAGCAGTACTTC.

DNA for the CDR3: TGTGCCAGCAGTGAGCTGTCACCTCGCGAGCAGTACTTC. This sequence encodes CASSELSPREQYF. This rearrangement joins TRBV6-6 to TRBJ2-7; D unclear. The CDR3 contains 13 residues. The V and J ends lost 5 bases and 6 bases respectively, with 14 bases between them. Germline-derived CDR1 and CDR2 are MNHNY and SVGAGI (reference sequence).

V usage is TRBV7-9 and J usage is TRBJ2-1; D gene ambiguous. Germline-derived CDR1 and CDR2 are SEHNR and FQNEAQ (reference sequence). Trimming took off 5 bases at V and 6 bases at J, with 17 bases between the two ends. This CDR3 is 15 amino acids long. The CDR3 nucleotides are TGTGCCAGCAGCATCCCCGGATCCTGGGCCAATGAGCAGTTCTTC. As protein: CASSIPGSWANEQFF.

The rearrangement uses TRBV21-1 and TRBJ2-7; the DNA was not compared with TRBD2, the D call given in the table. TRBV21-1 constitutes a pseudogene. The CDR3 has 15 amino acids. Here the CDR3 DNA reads TGTGCCAGCAGCAATTCCCGGGACTGCCCCTACGAGCAGTACTTC. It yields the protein CASSNSRDCPYEQYF.

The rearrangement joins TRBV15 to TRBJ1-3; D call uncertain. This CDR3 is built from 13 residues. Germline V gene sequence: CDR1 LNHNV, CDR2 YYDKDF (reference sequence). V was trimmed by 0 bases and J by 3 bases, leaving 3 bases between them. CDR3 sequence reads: CATSRENGNTIYF. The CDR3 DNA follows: TGTGCCACCAGCAGAGAGAATGGAAACACCATATATTTT.

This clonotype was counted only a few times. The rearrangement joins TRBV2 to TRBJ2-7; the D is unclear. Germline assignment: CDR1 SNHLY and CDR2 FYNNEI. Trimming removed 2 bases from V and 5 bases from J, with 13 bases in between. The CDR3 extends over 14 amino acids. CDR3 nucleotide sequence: TGTGCCAGCAGTGAACCGAGAACCGCTGACGAGCAGTACTTC. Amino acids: CASSEPRTADEQYF.

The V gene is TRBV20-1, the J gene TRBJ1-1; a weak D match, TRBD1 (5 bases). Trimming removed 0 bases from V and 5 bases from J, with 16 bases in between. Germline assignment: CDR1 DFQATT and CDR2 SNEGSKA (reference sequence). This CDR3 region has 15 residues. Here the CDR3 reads CSARDRGRLGTEAFF. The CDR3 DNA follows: TGCAGTGCTAGAGATCGGGGCAGGTTGGGGACTGAAGCTTTCTTT.

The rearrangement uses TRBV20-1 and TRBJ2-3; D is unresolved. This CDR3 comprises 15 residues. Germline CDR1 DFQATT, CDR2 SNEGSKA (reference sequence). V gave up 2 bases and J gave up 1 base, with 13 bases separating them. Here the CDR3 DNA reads TGCAGTGCTAGATCCCCCCCGTTAGGCACAGATACGCAGTATTTT. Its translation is CSARSPPLGTDTQYF.